A single sample gave rise to the 27 T cell receptor beta chains below, sequenced in a study of human T cells and chemical hapten exposure. The time point is: patch test 1, 2 weeks after DPC sensitization. The sample's treatment: therapeutic diphenylcyclopropenone sensitization with weekly scalp DPC. TCRdb reanalysed the RACE reads using MiXCR and keeps one entry per CDR3 protein. The table includes tens of thousands of distinct CDR3 sequences, about 10% detected once. The source material was whole blood, sampled in connection with sensitization to the hapten diphenylcyclopropenone (DPC). These receptors all stem from a woman aged 45 to 65 with alopecia areata. Some clones in this sample may be carry-over from other donors' samples.

The gene calls are TRBV10-1 and TRBJ2-2; D not certain. The CDR3 covers 15 residues. Germline CDR1 reads WNHNN; CDR2 reads SYGVQD (reference sequence). The ends were cut back, 3 bases at V and 1 base at J, with 9 bases in the middle. As DNA, the CDR3 is TGCGCCAGCAGTGATCTCATGCAGAACACCGGGGAGCTGTTTTTT. It codes for CASSDLMQNTGELFF.

This clonotype was observed a few times. This chain joins TRBV3-1 and TRBJ2-7; 10 nucleotides match TRBD2. CDR3 length: 14 amino acids. Germline V gene sequence: CDR1 LGHDT, CDR2 YNNKEL (reference sequence). J gave up 5 bases and V 4 bases, and 5 bases lay outside the gene matches. The CDR3 region has the DNA TGTGCCAGCAGCCGCCGCGGGACTAGCGACGAGCAGTACTTC. Translating it yields CASSRRGTSDEQYF.

This clonotype appeared many times. V and J are TRBV20-1 and TRBJ1-5; D may be TRBD1 (6 bases). This CDR3 is built from 16 residues. Germline CDR1 and CDR2: DFQATT and SNEGSKA (reference sequence). V gave up 0 bases and J gave up 4 bases, with 16 bases separating them. CDR3 in amino acids: CSARDQGFGWNQPQHF. The CDR3 DNA sequence: TGCAGTGCTAGAGATCAGGGGTTCGGATGGAATCAGCCCCAGCATTTT.

A few counts support this clonotype. The V call is TRBV20-1, the J call TRBJ2-7; 8 positions agree with TRBD2. Germline-derived CDR1 and CDR2 are DFQATT and SNEGSKA (reference sequence). Losses at the gene ends were 3 bases for V and 7 bases for J; bases not matched to a gene: 20. This CDR3 region has 17 residues. The CDR3 DNA follows: TGCAGTGCTAGGGTGAGAAGCGGGAGTGGGGCTTTGAGGGAGCAGTACTTC. Translated: CSARVRSGSGALREQYF.

This CDR3 is CSVPWTDTQYF. The CDR3 region has the DNA TGCAGCGTCCCATGGACAGATACGCAGTATTTT. The chain couples TRBV29-1 to TRBJ2-3; D uncertain. Germline V lookup: CDR1 SQVTM, CDR2 ANQGSEA. Trimming pared 6 bases from V and 3 bases from J, leaving 7 bases between. The CDR3 sequence is 11 residues long.

This clonotype was observed at least ten times. V is TRBV6-5 and J is TRBJ2-2, with TRBD1 matching 9 bases. The junction had 6 bases not matched to a gene; V was cut back by 6 bases and J by 4 bases. Germline lookup yields CDR1 MNHEY and CDR2 SVGAGI. CDR3 length equals 15 residues. The CDR3: CASSRTGESTGELFF. The CDR3 coding sequence is TGTGCCAGCAGCAGGACAGGGGAATCCACCGGGGAGCTGTTTTTT.

This clonotype was seen ten or more times. This chain links TRBV24-1 with TRBJ2-3; 7 bases line up with TRBD1. The CDR3 runs 16 residues. The V segment lost 4 bases and the J segment 2 bases; nucleotides outside the gene matches: 8. Germline CDR1 is KGHDR and CDR2 is SFDVKD. The CDR3 nucleotides read TGTGCCACCAGTGAGGGCCCGGGACAGTCCACAGATACGCAGTATTTT. Amino acids: CATSEGPGQSTDTQYF.

This clonotype was seen a handful of times. The V call is TRBV7-9, the J call TRBJ2-1; D might be TRBD2 (6 bases). Trimming removed 4 bases at V and 0 bases at J, with 22 bases between. Germline CDR1 SEHNR, CDR2 FQNEAQ (reference sequence). This CDR3 has 19 residues. CDR3 protein: CASSSDRPGLWVSYNEQFF. The DNA of the CDR3 is TGTGCCAGCAGCTCTGACCGCCCGGGACTTTGGGTCTCCTACAATGAGCAGTTCTTC.

This clonotype was picked up a small number of times. The genes are TRBV12-3 or TRBV12-4 and TRBJ1-2; no clear D gene. V was clipped by 4 bases and J by 8 bases, with 17 bases between them. The CDR3 is made up of 14 amino acids. The CDR3 protein is CASSSMSRSMGYTF. CDR3 nucleotides: TGTGCCAGCAGTTCTATGTCAAGGTCTATGGGCTACACCTTC.

The V call is TRBV19, the J call TRBJ1-5; TRBD1 matches 8 bases. The germline CDR1 and CDR2 sequences are LNHDA and SQIVND (reference sequence). J was trimmed by 5 bases and V by 6 bases; bases with no gene match: 3. The CDR3 consists of 13 residues. DNA of the CDR3: TGTGCCAGTAGCGACAGGGGCGATCAGCCCCAGCATTTT. It specifies CASSDRGDQPQHF.

This clonotype was counted ten times or more. The rearrangement joins TRBV7-2 to TRBJ2-1; either TRBD1 or TRBD2 may supply D (6 bases each). From germline, CDR1 is SGHTA and CDR2 FQGNSA. V dropped 5 bases and J dropped 3 bases, with 14 bases sitting between them. The CDR3 consists of 15 residues. The CDR3 sequence is CASSPRGADYNEQFF. CDR3 nucleotide sequence: TGTGCCAGCAGCCCTAGGGGGGCCGACTACAATGAGCAGTTCTTC.

At least ten counts were recorded for this clonotype. This chain uses TRBV28 with TRBJ2-1; TRBD2 matches at 9 bases. The CDR3 totals 15 residues. Germline V lookup: CDR1 MDHEN, CDR2 SYDVKM. Trimming took 7 bases from V and 6 from J; bases not matched to a gene: 10. The CDR3 region is CASNGRGRASNEQFF. The CDR3 nucleotides are TGTGCCAGCAATGGACGCGGGAGGGCCTCCAATGAGCAGTTCTTC.

Ten or more counts support this clonotype. The rearrangement uses TRBV11-3 and TRBJ1-1, with a possible D match to TRBD1 (5 bases). This CDR3 region has 17 residues. The germline V gene has CDR1 SGHNT and CDR2 YENEEA. With 8 bases removed from V and 0 bases from J, the gap between germline ends came to 22 bases. The CDR3 region is CASLPGRAGTVNTEAFF. The CDR3 nucleotides read TGTGCCAGCCTCCCGGGGCGGGCCGGGACGGTGAACACTGAAGCTTTCTTT.

This clonotype was observed many times. The chain recombines TRBV14 with TRBJ1-1; 8 nucleotides agree with TRBD1. The germline V gene has CDR1 SGHDN and CDR2 FVKESK. Unmatched junction bases numbered 16, after V lost 2 bases and J lost 5 bases. The CDR3 loop spans 18 amino acids. CDR3 in amino acids: CASSQQSGQVGGMTEAFF. The CDR3 DNA reads TGTGCCAGCAGCCAACAATCGGGACAGGTTGGGGGTATGACTGAAGCTTTCTTT.

This clonotype was seen at least ten times. The chain recombines TRBV7-8 with TRBJ1-6, with a tentative D call TRBD1 (5 bases). Germline CDR1 SGHVS, CDR2 FQNEAQ. V shed 5 bases and J shed 9 bases, with 29 bases lying between them. This CDR3 contains 19 residues. CDR3: CASSIRGVSGVLVGSPLHF. The DNA of the CDR3 is TGTGCCAGCAGCATACGAGGCGTGTCGGGGGTTCTTGTAGGTTCACCCCTCCACTTT. Full variable domain (rest looked up from reference TRBV7-8 and TRBJ1-6): GAGVSQSPRYKVAKRGQDVALRCDPISGHVSLFWYQQALGQGPEFLTYFQNEAQLDKSGLPSDRFFAERPEGSVSTLKIQRTQQEDSAVYLCASSIRGVSGVLVGSPLHFGNGTRLTVT.

The gene calls are TRBV29-1 and TRBJ2-5, with 9 bases matching TRBD2. The germline V gene encodes CDR1 SQVTM and CDR2 ANQGSEA. The CDR3 sequence is 12 residues long. J was trimmed by 5 bases and V by 4 bases; bases with no gene match: 2. CDR3 protein: CSVGAGGETQYF. CDR3 DNA sequence: TGCAGCGTTGGGGCGGGAGGGGAGACCCAGTACTTC.

This clonotype has ten or more counts. V and J are TRBV7-9 and TRBJ1-5; D is unresolved. This CDR3 spans 15 amino acids. CDR1 is SEHNR, CDR2 FQNEAQ, per germline (reference sequence). With 5 bases removed from V and 0 bases from J, the gap between germline ends came to 11 bases. CDR3 amino acids: CASSPPGGSNQPQHF. CDR3 nucleotides: TGTGCCAGCAGCCCACCCGGAGGTAGCAATCAGCCCCAGCATTTT. Combining the CDR3 with reference TRBV7-9 and TRBJ1-5 gives the whole variable domain DTGVSQNPRHKITKRGQNVTFRCDPISEHNRLYWYRQTLGQGPEFLTYFQNEAQLEKSRLLSDRFSAERPKGSFSTLEIQRTEQGDSAMYLCASSPPGGSNQPQHFGDGTRLSIL.

This clonotype was recorded a few times. The chain has TRBV18 and TRBJ1-1; D uncertain. The germline CDR1 and CDR2 sequences are KGHSH and LQKENI. The CDR3 runs 13 residues. The V gene lost 1 base and the J gene lost 8 bases, with 11 bases spanning the gap. The CDR3 DNA reads as TGTGCCAGCTCACCACTCCTTTTGAAGGAAGCTTTCTTT. It translates to CASSPLLLKEAFF.

In this sample, this clonotype turned up many times. J is TRBJ2-5 and V is TRBV5-4, with D unresolved. The germline V and J ends were trimmed by 2 bases and 4 bases, with 18 bases remaining between them. This CDR3 comprises 16 residues. CDR1 and CDR2 (germline): SGHNT, YYREEE (reference sequence). Here the CDR3 reads CASSFEAGVSAETQYF. The CDR3 DNA reads TGTGCCAGCAGCTTCGAGGCCGGAGTATCAGCAGAGACCCAGTACTTC.

This clonotype was detected many times. V is TRBV11-2 and J is TRBJ1-6; possible D gene TRBD1, 6 bases. The CDR3 has 14 amino acids. Trimming shortened V by 8 bases and J by 5 bases, and 13 bases separated the two germline ends. Germline CDR1 SGHAT, CDR2 FQNNGV. In nucleotides, the CDR3 is TGTGCCAGCGCCTGGACAGACAATAATTCACCCCTCCACTTT. It encodes CASAWTDNNSPLHF.

This clonotype came up many times. J is TRBJ2-1 and V is TRBV7-8; TRBD2 matches at 7 bases. The CDR3 extends over 15 amino acids. Per the germline V gene, CDR1 is SGHVS and CDR2 is FQNEAQ. The V and J ends lost 4 bases and 1 base, in that order; junction bases with no gene match: 4. The CDR3, as DNA: TGTGCCAGCAGCTCTAGCGGAGCGTCCTACAATGAGCAGTTCTTC. Protein product: CASSSSGASYNEQFF.

The gene calls are TRBV7-8 and TRBJ2-5; D assignment may be TRBD1 or TRBD2 (7 bases each). There are 15 residues in the CDR3. Trimming removed 4 bases from V and 1 base from J, with 13 bases in between. Germline loops: CDR1 SGHVS, CDR2 FQNEAQ. Here the CDR3 DNA reads TGTGCCAGCAGCTCATCAGGGGGGGTCCAAGAGACCCAGTACTTC. It specifies CASSSSGGVQETQYF.

The J gene is TRBJ2-3, the V gene TRBV2; the D is unclear. Germline values: CDR1 SNHLY, CDR2 FYNNEI. The V end lost 7 bases, the J end lost 5 bases, and 10 bases lay between the germline ends. The CDR3 loop spans 12 amino acids. CDR3 coding DNA: TGTGCCAGCACCCGAGTACGAGATACGCAGTATTTT. It codes for CASTRVRDTQYF. Supplemented by reference TRBV2 and TRBJ2-3, the full variable domain reads EPEVTQTPSHQVTQMGQEVILRCVPISNHLYFYWYRQILGQKVEFLVSFYNNEISEKSEIFDDQFSVERPDGSNFTLKIRSTKLEDSAMYFCASTRVRDTQYFGPGTRLTVL.

Concerning this clonotype: This could be a read error, since a much larger clone is one nucleotide away. This rearrangement joins TRBV7-9 to TRBJ2-1; no firm D call. The CDR3 extends over 14 amino acids. Germline values: CDR1 SEHNR, CDR2 FQNEAQ (reference sequence). The germline V and J ends were trimmed by 2 bases and 5 bases, with 10 bases remaining between them. In DNA form, the CDR3 reads TGTGCCAGCAGCTTATCAAGGGCCAACAATGAGCAGTTCTTC. Its protein product is CASSLSRANNEQFF.

The chain uses TRBV7-9 and TRBJ1-5; D unclear. Trimming took 1 base from V and 4 from J, leaving 8 bases between them. CDR3 length: 14 amino acids. Germline V gene data show CDR1 as SEHNR and CDR2 as FQNEAQ (reference sequence). The CDR3: CASSLGWTNQPQHF. The CDR3 bases are TGTGCCAGCAGCTTAGGATGGACGAATCAGCCCCAGCATTTT.

The rearrangement joins TRBV30 to TRBJ2-7, with TRBD2 matching 11 bases. CDR3 length: 13 amino acids. Germline values: CDR1 GTSNPN, CDR2 SVGIG (reference sequence). The V gene end was trimmed by 5 bases and the J gene end by 2 bases; junction bases not matched to a gene: 2. CDR3 sequence (DNA): TGTGCCTGGGGGACTAGCGGAACCTACGAGCAGTACTTC. This encodes CAWGTSGTYEQYF.

This clonotype has just a few counts. The chain joins TRBV12-3 or TRBV12-4 to TRBJ2-7; 9 positions agree with TRBD1. After removal of 5 bases from V and 7 bases from J, the junction contained 9 bases not matched to a gene. The CDR3 extends over 14 amino acids. The CDR3 DNA reads as TGTGCCAGCAGTGACAGGGGGGATATTGGTGAGCAGTACTTC. Protein sequence: CASSDRGDIGEQYF.